This T cell receptor (beta chain) came from a study of control samples from healthy donors and cancer patients. Germline V gene sequence: CDR1 LGHNT, CDR2 FRNRAP. This CDR3 is built from 15 residues. Trimming left V 0 bases short and J 0 bases short, with 8 bases between. Only in-frame clones appear in the TCRdb table, and some are missing; sequencing was by immunoSEQ multiplex PCR. The data show just over 150,000 clones, roughly 94% seen once. This receptor was taken from a woman between 40 and 50 years old in good health. Specimen: blood. The genes are TRBV12-5 and TRBJ1-1; no reliable D call. The CDR3 protein is CASGLVQQLNTEAFF. CDR3 coding DNA: TGTGCTAGTGGTTTGGTACAACAGTTGAACACTGAAGCTTTCTTT.